The entry that follows covers one T cell receptor (beta chain) sequence. Its target is unknown. This specimen comes from a study of T cell responses to AZD1222 COVID-19 vaccine. The study's findings and limits: Repertoire samples came only from after the peak T cell response.

Only in-frame clones appear in the TCRdb table, and some are missing; sequencing was by immunoSEQ multiplex PCR. The sample gives 130,000 to 150,000 clones, 80% to 85% of which show up once; about 3.8% is in the top ten. Looked up from germline, CDR1 is MNHEY and CDR2 is SVGAGI. This CDR3 region has 15 residues. The junction had 10 bases not matched to a gene; V was cut back by 4 bases and J by 5 bases. This material consisted of peripheral blood, taken on day 0 of MenACWY control vaccination. The origin of this receptor is an adult in good health. V and J are TRBV6-5 and TRBJ1-1; 7 nucleotides agree with TRBD1. DNA of the CDR3: TGTGCCAGCAGTTTGGACAGGATTTTGGTGACTGAAGCTTTCTTT. Translating it yields CASSLDRILVTEAFF.